This T cell receptor (beta chain) was captured by sequencing in a study of identical twins. Points from the study as a whole: Models underestimated how often monozygotic twins shared out-of-frame TCR alpha.

Everyone who donated was a healthy Caucasian. This clonotype was found many times. The antigen is unknown. The length of the CDR3 is 13 residues. V dropped 3 bases and J dropped 1 base, with 7 bases sitting between them. Germline V gene sequence: CDR1 LGHDT, CDR2 YNNKEL (reference sequence). In TCRdb, the 5' RACE reads were re-called with MiXCR into one record per CDR3 protein. The top ten hold approximately 7.5% of the sample, which has about 340,000 distinct CDR3 sequences, over 9% seen once. These records were also assigned to another study, of yellow fever vaccine responses in identical twins.

This TCR was recovered from a woman between 18 and 30 years old in good health. The rearrangement links TRBV3-1 to TRBJ2-7; D might be TRBD1 (5 bases). Sequenced: CD8+ T cells sorted from blood. CDR3 sequence reads: CASSHRVSYEQYF. The CDR3 DNA reads as TGTGCCAGCAGCCACAGGGTTTCCTACGAGCAGTACTTC.